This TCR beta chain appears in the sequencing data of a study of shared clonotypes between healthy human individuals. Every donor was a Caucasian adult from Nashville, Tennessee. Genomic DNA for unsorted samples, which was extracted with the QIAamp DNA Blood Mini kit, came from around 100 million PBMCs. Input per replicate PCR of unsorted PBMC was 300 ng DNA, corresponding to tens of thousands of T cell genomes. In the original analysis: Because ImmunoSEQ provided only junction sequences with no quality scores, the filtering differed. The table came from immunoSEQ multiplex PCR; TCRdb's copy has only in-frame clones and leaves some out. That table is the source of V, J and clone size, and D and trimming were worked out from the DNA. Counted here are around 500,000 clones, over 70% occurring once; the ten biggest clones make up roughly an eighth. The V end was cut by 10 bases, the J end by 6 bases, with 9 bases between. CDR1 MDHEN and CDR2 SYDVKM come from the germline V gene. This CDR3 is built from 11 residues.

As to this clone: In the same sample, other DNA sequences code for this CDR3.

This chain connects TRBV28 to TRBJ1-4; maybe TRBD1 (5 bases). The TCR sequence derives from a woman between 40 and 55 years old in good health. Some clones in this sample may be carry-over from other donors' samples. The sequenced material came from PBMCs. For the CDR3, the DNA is TGTGCCACACGGACATATGAAAAACTGTTTTTT. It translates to CATRTYEKLFF.